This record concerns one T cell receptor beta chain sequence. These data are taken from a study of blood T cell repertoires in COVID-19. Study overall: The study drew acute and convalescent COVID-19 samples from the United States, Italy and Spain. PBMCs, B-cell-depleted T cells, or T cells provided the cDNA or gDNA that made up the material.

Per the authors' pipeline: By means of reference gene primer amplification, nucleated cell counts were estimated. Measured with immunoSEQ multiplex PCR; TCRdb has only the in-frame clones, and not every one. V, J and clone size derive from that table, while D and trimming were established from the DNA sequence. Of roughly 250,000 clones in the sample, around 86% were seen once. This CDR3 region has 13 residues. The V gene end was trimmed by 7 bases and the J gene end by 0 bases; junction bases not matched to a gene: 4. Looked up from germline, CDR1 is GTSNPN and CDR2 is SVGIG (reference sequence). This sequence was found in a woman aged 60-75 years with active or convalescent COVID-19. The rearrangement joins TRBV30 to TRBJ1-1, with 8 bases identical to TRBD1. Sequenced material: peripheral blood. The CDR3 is CAYNRGMNTEAFF. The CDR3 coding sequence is TGTGCCTACAACAGGGGGATGAACACTGAAGCTTTCTTT. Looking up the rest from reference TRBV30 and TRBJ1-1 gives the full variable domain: SQTIHQWPATLVQPVGSPLSLECTVEGTSNPNLYWYRQAAGRGLQLLFYSVGIGQISSEVPQNLSASRPQDRQFILSSKKLLLSDSGFYLCAYNRGMNTEAFFGQGTRLTVV.